The TCR beta chain under discussion was sequenced for a study of cytomegalovirus exposure and HLA in healthy donors. The V and J ends lost 4 bases and 4 bases respectively, with 19 bases between them. The CDR3 has 16 residues. In germline, CDR1 is KGHSH, CDR2 LQKENI. PCR used 60 Vbeta primers and 13 Jbeta primers. Original methodology: Unique TCR beta chains totaled some 80 million in a later count, with some 10 million of them shared. Repertoires were generated with immunoSEQ multiplex PCR, while TCRdb's copy carries only in-frame clones and drops some. The DNA was the basis for D and trimming; V, J and clone size are from that table. The profile shows roughly 100,000 clones, about four fifths of them singletons.

The origin of this receptor is a man aged 30-40 years in good health and CMV-seronegative. Sample: PBMCs. This rearrangement joins TRBV18 to TRBJ1-1, with a possible D match to TRBD1 (6 bases). In nucleotides, the CDR3 is TGTGCCAGCTCACATCGGGAACAGGGTTCTGGCACTGAAGCTTTCTTT. Translation gives CASSHREQGSGTEAFF. Together with reference TRBV18 and TRBJ1-1, the CDR3 gives the full variable domain: NAGVMQNPRHLVRRRGQEARLRCSPMKGHSHVYWYRQLPEEGLKFMVYLQKENIIDESGMPKERFSAEFPKEGPSILRIQQVVRGDSAAYFCASSHREQGSGTEAFFGQGTRLTVV.